The 4 T cell receptor beta chains given below trace back to one sample, sequenced in a study of T cells in women clearing cervical HPV infection. Assay: immunoSEQ multiplex PCR; the TCRdb copy retains only in-frame clones and omits some. The repertoire shows more than 20,000 clones; the top ten hold 12%. Sequencing was carried out using blood buffy coat. The receptors here all came from a woman between 18 and 75 years old with a cervical HPV16 infection that either progressed to CIN3+ or cleared (not recorded which).

With respect to this clone: The CDR3 goes on 3 residues after the read ends, and that part is filled in from the germline J gene. The chain recombines TRBV12-3 or TRBV12-4 with TRBJ1-2; 7 bases align to TRBD1. This CDR3 spans 15 amino acids. The V gene end was trimmed by 3 bases and the J gene end by 6 bases; junction bases not matched to a gene: 10. This CDR3 reads CASSLGRQGLNGYTF. The part of the CDR3 DNA that was read is TGTGCCAGCAGTTTGGGTAGACAGGGCTTAAATGGC.

As concerns this clone: The read halts 3 residues ahead of the CDR3 end, with the missing end drawn from the germline J gene. The V gene is TRBV6-2 or TRBV6-3, the J gene TRBJ2-3; TRBD2 matches at 13 bases. Germline-derived CDR1 and CDR2 are MNHEY and SVGEGT. The V segment lost 5 bases and the J segment 2 bases; nucleotides outside the gene matches: 4. The CDR3 has 16 residues. The CDR3 bases that were read are TGTGCCAGCAGTAAACTAGCGGGAGGGCTCACAGATACG. Protein sequence: CASSKLAGGLTDT. The whole CDR3 protein reads CASSKLAGGLTDTQYF.

A word on this clone: With the read ending 3 residues before the CDR3 end, the germline J gene is used to fill in that end. This rearrangement joins TRBV7-9 to TRBJ2-2, with 9 bases identical to TRBD1. This CDR3 comprises 15 residues. The germline V gene has CDR1 SEHNR and CDR2 FQNEAQ (reference sequence). The part of the CDR3 DNA that was read is TGTGCCAGCAGCCCAGGACAGGGGCTGAATGAAAAG. Translated, it gives CASSPGQGLNEK. The entire CDR3 is CASSPGQGLNEKLFF.

As to this clone: The read ends 3 residues early relative to the CDR3; the germline J gene fills the gap. The chain couples TRBV20-1 to TRBJ1-2, with 11 nucleotides matching TRBD1. The CDR3 extends over 16 amino acids. Per the germline V gene, CDR1 is DFQATT and CDR2 is SNEGSKA (reference sequence). J gave up 4 bases and V 1 base, and 8 bases lay outside the gene matches. The DNA read from the CDR3 is TGCAGTGCTAGAGGAGGAGGGGACAGGGGGTCCTATGGC. This codes for CSARGGGDRGSYG. The complete CDR3 sequence is CSARGGGDRGSYGYTF.